Listed below are T cell receptor beta chains from one sample, sequenced in a study of PD-1 blockade in classical Hodgkin lymphoma. Clones were sequenced by immunoSEQ multiplex PCR, and TCRdb holds only the in-frame ones, with some missing. The top ten clones hold around 2.8% of a sample with about 43,000 clones, 65% to 85% of them seen once. Here the sequenced sample was peripheral blood mononuclear cells (PBMCs), taken before the second cycle of nivolumab. These receptors all stem from a human donor with classical Hodgkin lymphoma. The CDR3 runs from the conserved cysteine through the conserved F or W. A D gene is named only where the DNA matches it firmly. For some rows the clone size is stated as once, few or many, or as a class when expanded; others skip it.

CASSFRQGNYNEQFF | TGTGCCAGCAGTTTCCGACAGGGGAACTACAATGAGCAGTTCTTC | TRBV27 | NA | TRBJ2-1 | TRBD1
CASSPRVQNGGYTF | TGTGCCAGCAGCCCACGAGTGCAGAATGGTGGCTACACCTTC | TRBV6-6 | NA | TRBJ1-2 | NA
CASSPMNTGELFF | TGTGCCAGCAGCCCAATGAACACCGGGGAGCTGTTTTTT | TRBV27 | NA | TRBJ2-2 | NA
CASSPPGGGPEAFF | TGTGCCAGCAGCCCCCCTGGGGGGGGTCCCGAAGCTTTCTTT | TRBV9 | NA | TRBJ1-1 | NA
CASSGTVKETQYF | TGTGCCAGTAGCGGGACAGTTAAAGAGACCCAGTACTTC | TRBV19 | NA | TRBJ2-5 | TRBD1
CASSVLADYEQYF | TGTGCCAGCAGTGTGCTAGCGGACTACGAGCAGTACTTC | TRBV27 | NA | TRBJ2-7 | TRBD2
CASSEESTGKAFF | TGTGCCAGCAGTGAAGAGAGCACAGGGAAAGCTTTCTTT | TRBV2 | medium-sized | TRBJ1-1 | NA
CASERRGSSYEQYF | TGTGCCAGTGAGCGGAGGGGAAGCTCCTACGAGCAGTACTTC | TRBV19 | NA | TRBJ2-7 | NA
CASSRTGDGYTF | TGTGCCAGCAGTCGGACAGGGGATGGCTACACCTTC | TRBV6-5 | NA | TRBJ1-2 | TRBD1
CASRPGTGAGANVLTF | TGTGCCAGCAGACCCGGGACAGGGGCTGGGGCCAACGTCCTGACTTTC | TRBV7-3 | NA | TRBJ2-6 | TRBD1
CAWRDSTEAFF | TGTGCCTGGAGGGATAGCACTGAAGCTTTCTTT | TRBV30 | few | TRBJ1-1 | NA
CASSEWRDWNSPLHF | TGTGCCAGCAGTGAATGGAGGGACTGGAATTCACCCCTCCACTTT | TRBV6-1 | few | TRBJ1-6 | NA
CASSLSRGYEQYF | TGTGCCAGCAGTTTATCGAGAGGGTACGAGCAGTACTTC | TRBV27 | few | TRBJ2-7 | NA
CASYHYGVAENTGELFF | TGTGCCAGTTACCACTACGGGGTGGCGGAGAACACCGGGGAGCTGTTTTTT | TRBV27 | NA | TRBJ2-2 | NA
CASRYKNTGELFF | TGTGCCAGCAGATACAAAAACACCGGGGAGCTGTTTTTT | TRBV5-4 | NA | TRBJ2-2 | NA
CATSREENEQYF | TGTGCCACCAGCAGAGAGGAAAACGAGCAGTACTTC | TRBV15 | few | TRBJ2-7 | NA
CASSIERYFNYGYTF | TGTGCCAGCAGCATCGAGCGGTACTTTAACTATGGCTACACCTTC | TRBV5-7 | NA | TRBJ1-2 | NA
CASSVGDTNYGYTF | TGTGCCAGCAGCGTTGGGGACACTAACTATGGCTACACCTTC | TRBV9 | NA | TRBJ1-2 | NA
CASSAGAGGATDTQYF | TGTGCCAGCAGCGCAGGGGCCGGGGGGGCCACAGATACGCAGTATTTT | TRBV9 | NA | TRBJ2-3 | TRBD2
CASSGYRENTEAFF | TGTGCCAGTAGTGGCTACAGGGAGAACACTGAAGCTTTCTTT | TRBV19 | NA | TRBJ1-1 | NA
CASSSTGLVFYNEQFF | TGTGCCAGCAGCTCCACGGGACTAGTGTTCTACAATGAGCAGTTCTTC | TRBV5-4 | NA | TRBJ2-1 | TRBD2
CASSEVPRPEAFF | TGTGCCAGCAGTGAAGTCCCACGGCCCGAAGCTTTCTTT | TRBV6-1 | few | TRBJ1-1 | NA
CASTTGKSPLHF | TGTGCCAGCACCACAGGGAAATCACCCCTCCACTTT | TRBV6-5 | few | TRBJ1-6 | NA
CASSLAAYEQYF | TGTGCCAGCAGCTTAGCAGCCTACGAGCAGTACTTC | TRBV11-1 | NA | TRBJ2-7 | NA
CASSLNQGGKNIQYF | TGCGCCAGCAGCTTGAACCAGGGGGGCAAAAACATTCAGTACTTC | TRBV5-1 | few | TRBJ2-4 | NA
CASSYAGGLLEKLFF | TGTGCCAGCAGTTACGCAGGGGGTTTACTTGAAAAACTGTTTTTT | TRBV6-5 | NA | TRBJ1-4 | TRBD1
CARFLVETSGRNKIDNEQFF | TGTGCCAGATTCCTAGTGGAGACTAGCGGGAGAAACAAAATTGACAATGAGCAGTTCTTC | TRBV9 | NA | TRBJ2-1 | TRBD2
CASSGGQGEVNEQFF | TGTGCCAGCTCCGGGGGACAGGGAGAGGTTAATGAGCAGTTCTTC | TRBV18 | NA | TRBJ2-1 | TRBD1
CASSIRTGSDEQYF | TGTGCCAGTAGTATTAGGACCGGGTCAGACGAGCAGTACTTC | TRBV19 | NA | TRBJ2-7 | NA
CASSLGGGNTEAFF | TGTGCCAGCAGCTTAGGAGGAGGTAACACTGAAGCTTTCTTT | TRBV7-9 | NA | TRBJ1-1 | NA
CASSPLGAYEQYF | TGTGCCAGCAGTCCCCTCGGGGCCTACGAGCAGTACTTC | TRBV28 | few | TRBJ2-7 | NA
CASSGHQGHTPYEQYF | TGTGCCAGCAGCGGACACCAGGGACACACTCCCTACGAGCAGTACTTC | TRBV9 | once | TRBJ2-7 | NA
CASSGDLSYEQYF | TGTGCCAGCAGCGGGGACCTCTCCTACGAGCAGTACTTC | TRBV7-9 | NA | TRBJ2-7 | NA
CASSPVQLQETQYF | TGTGCCAGCAGCCCCGTGCAGCTGCAAGAGACCCAGTACTTC | TRBV6-5 | NA | TRBJ2-5 | NA
CASSYSLVETGELFF | TGTGCCAGCAGTTACTCACTAGTAGAGACCGGGGAGCTGTTTTTT | TRBV6-5 | NA | TRBJ2-2 | NA
CATKYSLSAANTIYF | TGTGCCACCAAATATAGCCTCTCCGCAGCAAACACCATATATTTT | TRBV19 | NA | TRBJ1-3 | NA
CASSLGTPNYGYTF | TGTGCCAGCAGTCTAGGGACACCGAACTATGGCTACACCTTC | TRBV27 | NA | TRBJ1-2 | NA
CSVGVVGLGEAFF | TGCAGCGTTGGAGTAGTGGGTTTGGGTGAAGCTTTCTTT | TRBV29-1 | few | TRBJ1-1 | NA
CASSLSQDYYGYTF | TGTGCCAGCAGTTTAAGTCAGGACTATTATGGCTACACCTTC | TRBV27 | NA | TRBJ1-2 | NA
CASSTTFTTENYGYTF | TGTGCCAGCAGTACAACTTTTACGACAGAGAACTATGGCTACACCTTC | TRBV7-2 | NA | TRBJ1-2 | NA
CAITSAGQEQFF | TGTGCCATTACAAGCGCGGGCCAAGAGCAGTTCTTC | TRBV10-3 | once | TRBJ2-1 | NA
CASGTVLWETQYF | TGTGCCAGCGGGACCGTTCTATGGGAGACCCAGTACTTC | TRBV10-3 | NA | TRBJ2-5 | NA
CASSSRPGELFF | TGTGCCAGCAGTTCGAGACCCGGGGAGCTGTTTTTT | TRBV28 | NA | TRBJ2-2 | NA
CASSYEGVPNTGELFF | TGTGCCAGCAGTTATGAGGGGGTCCCGAACACCGGGGAGCTGTTTTTT | TRBV6-6 | NA | TRBJ2-2 | NA
CASKGPGTANEQYF | TGTGCCAGCAAAGGGCCCGGGACAGCTAACGAGCAGTACTTC | TRBV28 | once | TRBJ2-7 | TRBD1
CASRTGRNTEAFF | TGTGCCTCAAGGACAGGACGGAACACTGAAGCTTTCTTT | TRBV19 | few | TRBJ1-1 | TRBD1
CASSLGPEQGAYEQYF | TGTGCCAGCAGCTTAGGCCCAGAACAGGGGGCTTACGAGCAGTACTTC | TRBV5-4 | few | TRBJ2-7 | TRBD1